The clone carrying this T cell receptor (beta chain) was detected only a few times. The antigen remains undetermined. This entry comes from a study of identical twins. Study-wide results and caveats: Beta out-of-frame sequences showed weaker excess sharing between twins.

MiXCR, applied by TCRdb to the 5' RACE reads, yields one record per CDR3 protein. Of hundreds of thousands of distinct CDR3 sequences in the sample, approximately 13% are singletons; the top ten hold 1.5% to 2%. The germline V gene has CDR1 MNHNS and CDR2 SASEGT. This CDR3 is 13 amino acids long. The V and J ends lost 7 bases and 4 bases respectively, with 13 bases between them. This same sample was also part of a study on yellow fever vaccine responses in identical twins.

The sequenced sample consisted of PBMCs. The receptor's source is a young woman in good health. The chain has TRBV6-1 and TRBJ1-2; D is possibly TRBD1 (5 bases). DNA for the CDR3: TGTGCCAGCACCCCGACAGACACCTATGGCTACACCTTC. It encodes CASTPTDTYGYTF.